This T cell receptor beta chain appears in the sequencing data of a study of blood T cell repertoires in COVID-19. Turning to the study itself: In each case, the material was cDNA or gDNA derived from T cells, B-cell-depleted T cells, or PBMCs.

Data came from immunoSEQ multiplex PCR; TCRdb stores just in-frame clones and leaves some out. The sample lists some 71,000 clones; around nine tenths were seen once. Germline CDR1 and CDR2: SGHAT and FQDESV (reference sequence). The CDR3 has 13 residues. The V and J ends lost 4 bases and 5 bases respectively, with 11 bases between them. The V gene is TRBV11-1, the J gene TRBJ1-2; a weak D match, TRBD1 (6 bases). The sequenced material came from peripheral blood. This TCR was sampled from a woman between 18 and 29 years old with acute or convalescent COVID-19. This CDR3 is CASSSPQGYGYTF. CDR3 coding DNA: TGTGCCAGCAGCTCACCTCAGGGGTATGGCTACACCTTC.